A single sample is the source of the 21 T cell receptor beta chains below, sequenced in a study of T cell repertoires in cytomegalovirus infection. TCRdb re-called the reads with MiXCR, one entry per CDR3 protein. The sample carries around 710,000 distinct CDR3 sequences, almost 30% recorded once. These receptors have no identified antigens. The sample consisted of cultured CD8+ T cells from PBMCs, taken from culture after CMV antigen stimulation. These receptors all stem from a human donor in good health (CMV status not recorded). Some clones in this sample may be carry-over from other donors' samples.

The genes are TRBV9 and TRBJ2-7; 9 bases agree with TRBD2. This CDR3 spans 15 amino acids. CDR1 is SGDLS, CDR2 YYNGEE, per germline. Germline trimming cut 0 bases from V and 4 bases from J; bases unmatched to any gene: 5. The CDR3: CASSVASGVVYEQYF. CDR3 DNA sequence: TGTGCCAGCAGCGTAGCTAGCGGGGTAGTATACGAGCAGTACTTC.

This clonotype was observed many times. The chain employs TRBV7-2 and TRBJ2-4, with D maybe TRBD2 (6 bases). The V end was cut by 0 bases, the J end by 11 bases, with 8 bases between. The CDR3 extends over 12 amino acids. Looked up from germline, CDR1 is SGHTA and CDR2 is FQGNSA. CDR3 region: CASSLAGGVQYF. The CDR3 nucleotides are TGTGCCAGCAGCTTAGCCGGGGGAGTTCAGTACTTC.

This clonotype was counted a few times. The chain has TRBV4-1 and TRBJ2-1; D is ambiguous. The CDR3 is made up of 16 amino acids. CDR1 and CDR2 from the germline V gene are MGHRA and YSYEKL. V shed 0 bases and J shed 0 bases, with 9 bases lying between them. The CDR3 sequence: CASSQDKESSYNEQFF. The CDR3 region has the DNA TGCGCCAGCAGCCAAGATAAGGAGAGCTCCTACAATGAGCAGTTCTTC.

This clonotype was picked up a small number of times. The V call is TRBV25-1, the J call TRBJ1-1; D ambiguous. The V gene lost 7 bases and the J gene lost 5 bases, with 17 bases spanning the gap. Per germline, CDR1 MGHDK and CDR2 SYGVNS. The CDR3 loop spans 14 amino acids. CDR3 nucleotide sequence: TGTGCCAGCACCCCAGGACGGACGGGGACTGAAGCTTTCTTT. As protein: CASTPGRTGTEAFF.

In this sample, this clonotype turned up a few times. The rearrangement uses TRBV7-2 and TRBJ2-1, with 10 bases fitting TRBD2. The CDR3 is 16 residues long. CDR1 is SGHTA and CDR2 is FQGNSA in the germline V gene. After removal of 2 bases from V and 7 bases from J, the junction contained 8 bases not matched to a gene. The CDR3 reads CASSLPVGLALNEQFF. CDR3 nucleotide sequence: TGTGCCAGCAGCTTACCCGTGGGACTAGCGCTGAATGAGCAGTTCTTC.

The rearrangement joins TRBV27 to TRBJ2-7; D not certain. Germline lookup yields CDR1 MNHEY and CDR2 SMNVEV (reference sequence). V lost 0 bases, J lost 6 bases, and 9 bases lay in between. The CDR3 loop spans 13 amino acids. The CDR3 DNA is TGTGCCAGCAGTTTATCTCAAGGTCGCGAGCAGTACGTC. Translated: CASSLSQGREQYV.

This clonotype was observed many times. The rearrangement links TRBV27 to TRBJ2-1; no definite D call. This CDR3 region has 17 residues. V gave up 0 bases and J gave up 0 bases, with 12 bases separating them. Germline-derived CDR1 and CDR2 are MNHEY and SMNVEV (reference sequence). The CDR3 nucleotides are TGTGCCAGCAGTTTATCCTTTCGACACATCTCCTACAATGAGCAGTTCTTC. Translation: CASSLSFRHISYNEQFF.

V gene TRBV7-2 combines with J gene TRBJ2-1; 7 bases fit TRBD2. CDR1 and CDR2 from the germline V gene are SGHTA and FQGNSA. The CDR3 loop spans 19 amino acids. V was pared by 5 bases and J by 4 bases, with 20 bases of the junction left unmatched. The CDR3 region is CASSTLHPYAGDSYNEQFF. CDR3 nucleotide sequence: TGTGCCAGCAGCACACTTCACCCGTATGCGGGGGACTCTTACAATGAGCAGTTCTTC.

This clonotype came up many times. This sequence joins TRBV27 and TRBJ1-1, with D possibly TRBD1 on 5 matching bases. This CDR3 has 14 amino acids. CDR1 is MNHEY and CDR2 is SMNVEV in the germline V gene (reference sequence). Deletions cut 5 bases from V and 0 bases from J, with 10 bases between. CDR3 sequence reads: CASSPGTVNTEAFF. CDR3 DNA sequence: TGTGCCAGCAGTCCCGGGACGGTGAACACTGAAGCTTTCTTT.

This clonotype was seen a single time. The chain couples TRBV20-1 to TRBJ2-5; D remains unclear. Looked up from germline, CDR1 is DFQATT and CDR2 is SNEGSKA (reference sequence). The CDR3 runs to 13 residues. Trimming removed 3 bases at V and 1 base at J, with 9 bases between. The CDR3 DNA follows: TGCAGTGCTAGTTGGGCAGTCCAAGAGACCCAGTACTTC. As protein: CSASWAVQETQYF.

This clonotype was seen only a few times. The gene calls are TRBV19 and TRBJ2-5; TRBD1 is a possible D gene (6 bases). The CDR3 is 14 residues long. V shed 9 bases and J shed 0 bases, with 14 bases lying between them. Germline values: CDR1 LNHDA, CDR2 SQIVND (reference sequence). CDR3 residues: CASRDTRYQETQYF. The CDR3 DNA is TGTGCCAGCAGGGACACCCGGTACCAAGAGACCCAGTACTTC.

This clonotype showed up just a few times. CDR3 nucleotide sequence: TGTGCCAGCAGTGATACCGGGACAGGGGGCTATGGCTACACCTTC. This sequence encodes CASSDTGTGGYGYTF. The chain employs TRBV12-3 or TRBV12-4 and TRBJ1-2; TRBD1 aligns across 11 bases. J gave up 4 bases and V 5 bases, and 6 bases lay outside the gene matches. The CDR3 loop spans 15 amino acids.

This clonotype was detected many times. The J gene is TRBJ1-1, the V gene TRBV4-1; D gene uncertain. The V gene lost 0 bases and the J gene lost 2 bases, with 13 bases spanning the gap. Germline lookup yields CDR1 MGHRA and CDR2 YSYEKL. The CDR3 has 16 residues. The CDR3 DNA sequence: TGCGCCAGCAGCCAAGACCGGTTCCACGTAAACACTGAAGCTTTCTTT. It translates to CASSQDRFHVNTEAFF.

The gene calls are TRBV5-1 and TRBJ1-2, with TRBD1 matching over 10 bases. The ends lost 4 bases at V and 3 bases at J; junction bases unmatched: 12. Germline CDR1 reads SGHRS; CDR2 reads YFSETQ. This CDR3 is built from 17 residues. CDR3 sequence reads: CASSARDRGDWDYGYTF. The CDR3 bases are TGCGCCAGCAGCGCACGGGACAGGGGCGACTGGGACTATGGCTACACCTTC.

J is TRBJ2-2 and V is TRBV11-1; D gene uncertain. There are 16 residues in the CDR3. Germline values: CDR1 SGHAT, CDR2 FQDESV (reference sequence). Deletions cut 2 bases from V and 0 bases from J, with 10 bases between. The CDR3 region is CASSLRTGTNTGELFF. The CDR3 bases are TGTGCCAGCAGCTTACGAACTGGAACGAACACCGGGGAGCTGTTTTTT.

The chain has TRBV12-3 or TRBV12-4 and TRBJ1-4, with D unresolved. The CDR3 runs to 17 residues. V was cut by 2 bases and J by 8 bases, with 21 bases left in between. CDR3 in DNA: TGTGCCAGCAGTTTATATCTGCACCGGGGAGGTCGGGAAAAACTGTTTTTT. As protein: CASSLYLHRGGREKLFF.

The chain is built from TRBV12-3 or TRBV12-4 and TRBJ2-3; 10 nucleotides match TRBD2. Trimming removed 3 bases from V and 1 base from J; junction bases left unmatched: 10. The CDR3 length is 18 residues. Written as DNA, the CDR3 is TGTGCCAGCAGTTTTATAGCGGGGGGACCGTCTCGCACAGATACGCAGTATTTT. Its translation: CASSFIAGGPSRTDTQYF.

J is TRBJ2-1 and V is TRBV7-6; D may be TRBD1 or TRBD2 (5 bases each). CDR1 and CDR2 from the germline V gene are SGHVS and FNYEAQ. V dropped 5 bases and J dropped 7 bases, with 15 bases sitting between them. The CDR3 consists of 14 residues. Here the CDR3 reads CASSPQGGRNEQFF. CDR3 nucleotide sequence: TGTGCCAGCAGCCCCCAGGGCGGGCGAAATGAGCAGTTCTTC.

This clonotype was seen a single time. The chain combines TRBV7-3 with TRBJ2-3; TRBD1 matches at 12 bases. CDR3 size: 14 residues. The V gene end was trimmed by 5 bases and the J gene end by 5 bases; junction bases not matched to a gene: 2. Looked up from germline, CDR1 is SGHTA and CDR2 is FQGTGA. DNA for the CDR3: TGTGCCAGCAGCGGGGACAGGGGGCAAGATACGCAGTATTTT. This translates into CASSGDRGQDTQYF.

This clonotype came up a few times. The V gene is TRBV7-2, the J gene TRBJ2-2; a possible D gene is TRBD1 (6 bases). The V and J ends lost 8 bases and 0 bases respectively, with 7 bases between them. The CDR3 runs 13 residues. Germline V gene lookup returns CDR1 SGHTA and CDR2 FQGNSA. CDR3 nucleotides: TGTGCCAGCGGGACACCGAACACCGGGGAGCTGTTTTTT. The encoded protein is CASGTPNTGELFF.

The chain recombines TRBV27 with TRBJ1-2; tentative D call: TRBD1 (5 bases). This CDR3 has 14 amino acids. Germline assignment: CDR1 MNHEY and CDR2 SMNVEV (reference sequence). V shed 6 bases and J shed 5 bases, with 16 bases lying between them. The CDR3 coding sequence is TGTGCCAGCAGCCCGGGGGGGGGGAGGTATGGCTACACCTTC. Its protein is CASSPGGGRYGYTF.